This is a list of T cell receptor beta chains from one sample in a study of T cell responses to AZD1222 COVID-19 vaccine. Produced via immunoSEQ multiplex PCR; TCRdb's table is partial and in-frame only. The data show approximately 90,000 clones, with roughly 85% seen just once and under 9% held by the top ten. Material: peripheral blood, obtained on day 0 of AZD1222 vaccination. Every receptor here comes from an adult in good health. CDR3s include the opening cysteine and the closing phenylalanine or tryptophan. D genes are given only for firm matches. Rows may omit the clone size; those that give it use once, few, many or a size class.

v_gene,d_gene,j_gene,abundance,CDR3aa,CDR3nt
TRBV6-6,.,TRBJ1-3,.,CASSTRLSSGNTIYF,TGTGCCAGCAGTACTAGACTGTCCTCTGGAAACACCATATATTTT
TRBV5-5,.,TRBJ1-5,once,CASSLQTNQPQHF,TGTGCCAGCAGCCTACAAACCAATCAGCCCCAGCATTTT
TRBV24-1,.,TRBJ2-1,.,CATSLLGDEQFF,TGTGCCACCAGTCTCCTAGGGGATGAGCAGTTCTTC
TRBV21-1,.,TRBJ2-1,.,CASSPRAGGPGNEQFF,TGTGCCAGCAGCCCCCGAGCGGGAGGACCCGGGAATGAGCAGTTCTTC
TRBV2,.,TRBJ2-3,.,CASSDIRGRTDTQYF,TGTGCCAGCAGTGATATCCGTGGGAGGACAGATACGCAGTATTTT
TRBV2,.,TRBJ1-4,.,CASTGIATNEKLFF,TGTGCCAGCACGGGCATTGCAACTAATGAAAAACTGTTTTTT
TRBV11-2,TRBD1,TRBJ2-1,.,CASSSPGQTLAYNEQFF,TGTGCCAGCAGCTCGCCGGGACAGACACTAGCCTACAATGAGCAGTTCTTC
TRBV25-1,.,TRBJ1-4,.,CASSGHNNEKLFF,TGTGCCAGCAGCGGACACAATAATGAAAAACTGTTTTTT
TRBV20-1,.,TRBJ1-1,few,CSAGGAEAFF,TGCAGTGCAGGGGGGGCTGAAGCTTTCTTT
TRBV11-2,TRBD2,TRBJ2-7,.,CASSLGGTSGRLSYEQYF,TGTGCCAGCAGCTTAGGGGGGACTAGCGGGAGGCTCTCCTACGAGCAGTACTTC
TRBV20-1,TRBD2,TRBJ2-7,.,CSASAGVEQYF,TGCAGTGCATCCGCGGGAGTCGAGCAGTACTTC
TRBV13,TRBD1,TRBJ1-4,.,CASSTRTGVREKLFF,TGTGCCAGCAGCACCAGGACAGGGGTACGCGAAAAACTGTTTTTT
TRBV27,.,TRBJ1-5,.,CASSPLLGGANQPQHF,TGTGCCAGCAGTCCATTGTTGGGGGGGGCCAATCAGCCCCAGCATTTT
TRBV19,TRBD2,TRBJ2-1,.,CASGKTSGSRSYNEQFF,TGTGCCAGTGGGAAGACTAGCGGGAGTCGCTCCTACAATGAGCAGTTCTTC
TRBV5-1,.,TRBJ1-2,.,CASSLEGGETYTF,TGCGCCAGCAGCTTGGAAGGCGGCGAAACCTACACCTTC
TRBV6-5,.,TRBJ2-2,.,CASTYSRGNTGELFF,TGTGCCAGCACATACTCACGGGGCAACACCGGGGAGCTGTTTTTT
TRBV19,.,TRBJ1-2,.,CASSISSYGYTF,TGTGCCAGTAGTATCTCGTCCTATGGCTACACCTTC
TRBV29-1,.,TRBJ1-4,once,CSVNRHEKLFF,TGCAGCGTTAACAGGCATGAAAAACTGTTTTTT
TRBV9,TRBD2,TRBJ2-3,.,CASSVGTSGRSTDTQYF,TGTGCCAGCAGCGTAGGTACTAGCGGGAGATCCACAGATACGCAGTATTTT
TRBV4-2,.,TRBJ2-1,few,CASSQERGDEQFF,TGTGCCAGCAGCCAAGAAAGGGGAGATGAGCAGTTCTTC
TRBV28,TRBD1,TRBJ1-6,.,CASSLFRGRNSPLHF,TGTGCCAGCAGTTTATTCAGGGGGCGAAATTCACCCCTCCACTTT
TRBV10-3,.,TRBJ1-1,.,CAISFNREMDTEAFF,TGTGCCATCAGTTTCAACAGGGAAATGGACACTGAAGCTTTCTTT
TRBV16,.,TRBJ1-2,.,CASSQSDGTYGYTF,TGTGCCAGCAGCCAATCAGACGGGACTTATGGCTACACCTTC
TRBV28,TRBD1,TRBJ1-2,.,CASSLQGAAGGYTF,TGTGCCAGCAGTTTACAGGGGGCGGCTGGCGGCTACACCTTC
TRBV6-5,TRBD1,TRBJ1-5,.,CASSPDRGSNQPQHF,TGTGCCAGCAGTCCAGACAGGGGTAGCAATCAGCCCCAGCATTTT
TRBV27,.,TRBJ1-4,few,CASSSEGATNEKLFF,TGTGCCAGCAGTTCTGAAGGAGCAACTAATGAAAAACTGTTTTTT
TRBV28,.,TRBJ2-2,.,CASSTTAKLFF,TGTGCCAGCAGCACGACAGCTAAGCTGTTTTTT
TRBV25-1,TRBD2,TRBJ2-3,.,CASRTSGRAAQYF,TGTGCCAGCAGGACTAGCGGGAGGGCCGCGCAGTATTTT
TRBV18,.,TRBJ2-7,.,CASSPRSGYSSYEQYF,TGTGCCAGCTCACCACGAAGCGGCTACAGCTCCTACGAGCAGTACTTC
TRBV5-1,.,TRBJ2-1,.,CASSLSSAVFGEEQFF,TGCGCCAGCAGCTTGTCGTCCGCTGTCTTTGGGGAGGAGCAGTTCTTC
TRBV7-9,.,TRBJ2-7,.,CASSLIDARPYEQYF,TGTGCCAGCAGCTTAATTGACGCCCGACCCTACGAGCAGTACTTC
TRBV11-3,TRBD1,TRBJ2-7,once,CASSFGRRDRYPYEQYF,TGTGCCAGCAGCTTTGGCCGTAGGGACAGGTACCCCTACGAGCAGTACTTC
TRBV28,TRBD1,TRBJ2-5,.,CASSLSGQVQETQYF,TGTGCCAGCAGTTTATCGGGACAGGTACAAGAGACCCAGTACTTC
TRBV3-1/TRBV3-2,.,TRBJ1-6,once,CASRRTAGDSPLHF,TGTGCCAGCAGACGGACGGCAGGGGATTCACCCCTCCACTTT
TRBV5-1,TRBD1,TRBJ1-1,.,CASSLGGQARNTEAFF,TGCGCCAGCAGCTTGGGTGGACAGGCAAGGAACACTGAAGCTTTCTTT
TRBV7-8,TRBD1,TRBJ1-3,.,CASSSRTGAKNTIYF,TGTGCCAGCAGCTCCCGGACAGGGGCGAAGAACACCATATATTTT
TRBV7-2,TRBD1,TRBJ2-7,.,CASSIDRVQYF,TGTGCCAGCAGCATAGACAGGGTTCAGTACTTC
TRBV28,.,TRBJ1-5,.,CASSLDPVPNQPQHF,TGTGCCAGCAGCTTGGACCCGGTGCCCAACCAGCCCCAGCATTTT
TRBV6-5,TRBD2,TRBJ2-1,once,CASSWGLAEGREQFF,TGTGCCAGCAGTTGGGGACTAGCGGAAGGGCGTGAGCAGTTCTTC
TRBV7-9,TRBD2,TRBJ2-7,.,CASSLAGLAGYEQYF,TGTGCCAGCAGCTTAGCCGGACTAGCGGGATACGAGCAGTACTTC
TRBV5-4,.,TRBJ1-1,.,CASTPGGLRMNTEAFF,TGTGCCAGCACCCCGGGGGGTTTACGAATGAACACTGAAGCTTTCTTT
TRBV28,.,TRBJ2-2,.,CASLWHFTGELFF,TGTGCCAGTCTATGGCACTTCACCGGGGAGCTGTTTTTT
TRBV28,.,TRBJ1-5,.,CASSRGSGWGPPQHF,TGTGCCAGCAGCAGGGGTAGCGGTTGGGGGCCGCCCCAGCATTTT
TRBV27,TRBD1,TRBJ2-5,.,CASRRTGGETQYF,TGTGCCAGCAGGAGGACAGGGGGAGAGACCCAGTACTTC
TRBV27,.,TRBJ1-3,.,CASSPGHSASGNTIYF,TGTGCCAGCAGCCCGGGGCACTCTGCCTCTGGAAACACCATATATTTT
TRBV7-9,.,TRBJ2-7,.,CASSLGETYEQYF,TGTGCCAGCAGCTTAGGGGAAACCTACGAGCAGTACTTC
TRBV7-2,TRBD1,TRBJ1-2,.,CASSYRALDREDNYGYTF,TGTGCCAGCAGCTATAGGGCGTTGGACAGGGAGGATAACTATGGCTACACCTTC
TRBV12-5,TRBD1,TRBJ2-7,few,CASGLAPGTGTYEQYF,TGTGCTAGTGGTTTGGCCCCCGGGACAGGGACCTACGAGCAGTACTTC